This T cell receptor (beta chain) was sequenced for a study of T cell changes during pregnancy in multiple sclerosis. The data were produced by immunoSEQ multiplex PCR, yet TCRdb's version contains in-frame clones alone and is incomplete. The data show around 45,000 clones, around 89% seen once. V lost 0 bases to trimming and J lost 7 bases; unmatched junction nucleotides: 5. Germline assignment: CDR1 SGHKS and CDR2 YYEKEE (reference sequence). This CDR3 has 14 residues. The chain employs TRBV5-5 and TRBJ1-2; TRBD1 matches at 8 bases. This sequence was found in a female donor with multiple sclerosis, enrolled in a pregnancy study. The source was CD8+ T cells from peripheral blood mononuclear cells, collected in the second trimester of pregnancy. CDR3 in DNA: TGTGCCAGCAGCTTGGGCGTGACAGGGGTTGGCTACACCTTC. Translation: CASSLGVTGVGYTF.